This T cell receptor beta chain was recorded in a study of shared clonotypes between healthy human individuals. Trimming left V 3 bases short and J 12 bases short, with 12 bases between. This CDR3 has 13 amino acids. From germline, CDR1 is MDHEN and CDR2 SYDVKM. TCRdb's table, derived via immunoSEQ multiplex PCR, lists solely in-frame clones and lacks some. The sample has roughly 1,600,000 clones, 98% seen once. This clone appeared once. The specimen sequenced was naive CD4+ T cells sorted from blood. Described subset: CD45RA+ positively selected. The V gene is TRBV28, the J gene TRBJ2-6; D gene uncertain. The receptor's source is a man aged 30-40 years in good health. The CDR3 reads CASSLPLPPVLTF. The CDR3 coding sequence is TGTGCCAGCAGTTTGCCCCTCCCCCCCGTCCTGACTTTC.